This section outlines one T cell receptor (beta chain) sequence together with its context. Authors' data handling: Amplification of reference gene primers provided the estimated nucleated cell counts. Generated by immunoSEQ multiplex PCR, the TCRdb table keeps only in-frame clones and is missing some. V, J and clone size derive from that table, while D and trimming were established from the DNA sequence. Here the sample spans 150,000 to 180,000 clones, 80% to 90% being singletons. This sample was taken from a study of blood T cell repertoires in COVID-19. Study-wide context: Spain, Italy and the United States supplied samples that represented acute and convalescent COVID-19. In each case, the material was cDNA or gDNA derived from T cells, B-cell-depleted T cells, or PBMCs.

The CDR3 is 16 residues long. V shed 2 bases, J shed 2 bases, and the junction held 3 bases outside the gene matches. The germline V gene has CDR1 KGHDR and CDR2 SFDVKD. The V and J genes are TRBV24-1 and TRBJ2-7, with TRBD2 matching 12 bases. The sample was peripheral blood. This clonotype was obtained from a woman between 40 and 50 years old with acute or convalescent COVID-19. The CDR3 region is CATSDSLAGGTYEQYF. The CDR3 region has the DNA TGTGCCACCAGTGATTCTCTAGCGGGAGGGACCTACGAGCAGTACTTC.